The 10 T cell receptor beta chains below come from one sample, sequenced in a study of CD8+ T cells in alopecia areata. Sample treatment: oral pan-JAK inhibitor, 5-10 mg twice daily. The sequencing template was cDNA reverse transcribed from extracted RNA. Clones were sequenced by immunoSEQ multiplex PCR, and TCRdb holds only the in-frame ones, with some missing. The sample consists of around 200,000 clones, 45% to 75% of them appearing once. The material was CD4+ T cells sorted from blood, obtained at week 4, from a patient treated with tofacitinib. These receptors all stem from a human donor with alopecia areata.

The chain uses TRBV5-4 and TRBJ2-2, with TRBD2 matching over 13 bases. This CDR3 comprises 16 residues. The V gene end was trimmed by 4 bases and the J gene end by 2 bases; junction bases not matched to a gene: 2. CDR1 is SGHNT and CDR2 is YYREEE in the germline V gene (reference sequence). CDR3 loop: CASSPGLAGNTGELFF. The CDR3 DNA follows: TGTGCCAGCAGCCCGGGACTAGCGGGAAACACCGGGGAGCTGTTTTTT.

This clone was seen a few times. The chain uses TRBV18 and TRBJ1-1; a weak D match, TRBD1 (5 bases). Trimming took off 3 bases at V and 1 base at J, with 12 bases between the two ends. The CDR3 has 15 residues. Germline assignment: CDR1 KGHSH and CDR2 LQKENI. In DNA form, the CDR3 reads TGTGCCAGCTCACCTTTCGGCCAGGGGAACACTGAAGCTTTCTTT. Translating gives CASSPFGQGNTEAFF.

The sample holds a few counts of this clone. The chain recombines TRBV19 with TRBJ1-2, with 8 bases fitting TRBD1. Germline trimming cut 5 bases from V and 2 bases from J; bases unmatched to any gene: 1. CDR3 length: 13 amino acids. Germline values: CDR1 LNHDA, CDR2 SQIVND (reference sequence). The chain's CDR3 is CASSGQGNYGYTF. As DNA, the CDR3 is TGTGCCAGTAGTGGACAGGGCAACTATGGCTACACCTTC.

This clone occurred a few times. The genes are TRBV7-2 and TRBJ2-1; either TRBD1 or TRBD2 may supply D (5 bases each). The germline V gene has CDR1 SGHTA and CDR2 FQGNSA. Trimming left V 7 bases short and J 7 bases short, with 20 bases between. The CDR3 contains 15 residues. This chain's CDR3 is CASTRGVGLGNEQFF. Written as DNA, the CDR3 is TGTGCCAGCACCAGAGGGGTAGGACTGGGGAATGAGCAGTTCTTC.

The CDR3 protein is CSASGELGQFF. Here the CDR3 DNA reads TGCAGTGCTAGTGGAGAGCTCGGGCAGTTCTTC. The gene calls are TRBV20-1 and TRBJ2-1; D call uncertain. Germline CDR1 DFQATT, CDR2 SNEGSKA (reference sequence). V gave up 3 bases and J gave up 12 bases, with 12 bases separating them. This CDR3 comprises 11 residues.

This clone came up many times. The chain recombines TRBV10-3 with TRBJ2-1, with no clear D. This CDR3 has 13 amino acids. CDR1 ENHRY and CDR2 SYGVKD come from the germline V gene. V was clipped by 4 bases and J by 9 bases, with 13 bases between them. The DNA for the CDR3 is TGTGCCATCAGTGCCCCCCGGTTGGTTGAGCAGTTCTTC. It yields the protein CAISAPRLVEQFF.

In this sample, this clone turned up once. The chain couples TRBV4-3 to TRBJ2-5, with D possibly called TRBD1 or TRBD2 (6 bases each). Trimming took off 4 bases at V and 4 bases at J, with 19 bases between the two ends. Germline V gives CDR1 LGHNA, CDR2 YSLEER. The CDR3 has 16 amino acids. CDR3 sequence (DNA): TGCGCCAGCAGCCCTTGGGGGGACACCGGGGGAGAGACCCAGTACTTC. This translates into CASSPWGDTGGETQYF.

CDR3 region: CASSQGTGATNEKLFF. Written as DNA, the CDR3 is TGTGCCAGCAGCCAGGGAACCGGTGCAACTAATGAAAAACTGTTTTTT. J is TRBJ1-4 and V is TRBV4-2, with unresolved D. In germline, CDR1 is LGHNA, CDR2 YNFKEQ. The V end was cut by 3 bases, the J end by 0 bases, with 11 bases between. CDR3 length equals 16 residues.

This clone was seen only a few times. The chain couples TRBV30 to TRBJ2-1; TRBD2 aligns across 8 bases. The CDR3 is 16 amino acids. CDR1 is GTSNPN and CDR2 is SVGIG in the germline V gene (reference sequence). V dropped 2 bases and J dropped 2; count of bases not matched to a gene: 8. The CDR3 region is CAWSTLAGYAYNEQFF. The DNA for the CDR3 is TGTGCCTGGAGTACGTTAGCGGGATACGCCTACAATGAGCAGTTCTTC.

This clone was counted only a few times. This chain links TRBV4-2 with TRBJ2-1; 8 nucleotides match TRBD2. Germline V gives CDR1 LGHNA, CDR2 YNFKEQ. The CDR3 contains 14 residues. V gave up 10 bases and J gave up 8 bases; unmatched junction bases: 13. In DNA, the CDR3 is TGTGCCACCCCAGGTGGACTAGCATCCGATGAGCAGTTCTTC. This codes for CATPGGLASDEQFF.